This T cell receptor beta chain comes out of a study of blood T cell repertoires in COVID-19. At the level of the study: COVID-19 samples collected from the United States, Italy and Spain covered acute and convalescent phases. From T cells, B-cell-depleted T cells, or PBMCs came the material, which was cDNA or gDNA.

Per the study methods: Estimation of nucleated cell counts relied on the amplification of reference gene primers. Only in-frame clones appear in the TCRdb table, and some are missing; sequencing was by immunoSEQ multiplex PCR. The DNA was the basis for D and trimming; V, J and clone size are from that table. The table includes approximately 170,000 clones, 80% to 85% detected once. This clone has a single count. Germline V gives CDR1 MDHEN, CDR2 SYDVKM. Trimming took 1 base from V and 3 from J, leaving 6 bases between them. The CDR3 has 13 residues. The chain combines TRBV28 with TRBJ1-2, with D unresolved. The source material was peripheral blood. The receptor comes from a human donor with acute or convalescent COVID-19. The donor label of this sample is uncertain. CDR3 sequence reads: CASSLSQYYGYTF. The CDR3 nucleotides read TGTGCCAGCAGTTTATCCCAATACTATGGCTACACCTTC.